This T cell receptor beta chain was recorded in a study of beta chain features in type 1 diabetes. Turning to the study itself: There was similarity between patients and healthy donors in age, gender and cell yields.

Germline CDR1 and CDR2: SGHAT and FQNNGV. V dropped 4 bases and J dropped 8 bases, with 17 bases sitting between them. This CDR3 is built from 15 residues. TCRB transcripts that were expressed got sequenced, as all of the isolated RNA had been reverse transcribed. Using immunoSEQ multiplex PCR, the repertoire was profiled, and TCRdb retains in-frame clones only, with some absent. The table lists approximately 250,000 clones, 13% to 15% of them singletons. The receptor comes from a woman aged 40 to 50 in good health. Sequences were obtained from naive CD4+ T cells from blood. V and J are TRBV11-2 and TRBJ2-2; no firm D call. CDR3 DNA sequence: TGTGCCAGCAGCTCCCCTTCTAGGCCCGCGGGGGAGCTGTTTTTT. This translates into CASSSPSRPAGELFF.